The source of this T cell receptor beta chain is a study of blood T cell repertoires in COVID-19. Study overall: Some COVID-19 samples were acute and others convalescent; all came from the United States, Italy and Spain.

The junction had 16 bases not matched to a gene; V was cut back by 3 bases and J by 0 bases. This CDR3 comprises 20 residues. Germline V CDR1 and CDR2: GTSNPN, SVGIG (reference sequence). Libraries were prepared by immunoSEQ multiplex PCR; TCRdb keeps only in-frame clonotypes and omits some of them. The table has approximately 92,000 clones, around 88% seen once. The chain combines TRBV30 with TRBJ2-6, with 8 bases identical to TRBD1. Sequencing input: peripheral blood. The sequence was obtained from a woman aged 55-69 years with COVID-19, enrolled during active disease. CDR3 bases: TGTGCCTGGAGCCACAAGGGGTGGACAGGGAAGTTCTCTGGGGCCAACGTCCTGACTTTC. Its protein product is CAWSHKGWTGKFSGANVLTF.